The clone carrying this TCR beta chain was observed at least ten times. Its target is unknown. The data stem from a study of early T cells in non-severe SARS-CoV-2 infection. Overall study: The study sequenced bulk RNA from unsorted whole blood, with chains unpaired.

Unique molecular identifiers (one per individual cDNA molecule) were attached. In TCRdb, the 5' RACE reads were re-called with MiXCR into one record per CDR3 protein. The repertoire includes around 40,000 distinct CDR3 sequences, roughly 11% of them detected once, and 8.5% to 10% sits in the top ten. With 5 bases removed from V and 1 base from J, the gap between germline ends came to 11 bases. Germline V CDR1 and CDR2: SGHTA, FQGNSA. The CDR3 spans 14 residues. Findings and limits, study-wide: Using VDJdb, the matching emphasized anti-spike CD8 responses while missing private and CD4 specificities.

The rearrangement links TRBV7-2 to TRBJ2-5; the D is unclear. The TCR comes from an adult who was a healthcare worker with PCR-confirmed SARS-CoV-2 infection or an uninfected control (not recorded which). The source material was whole blood. For the CDR3, the DNA is TGTGCCAGCAGCCTGTCGTCGGCCCAAGAGACCCAGTACTTC. This encodes CASSLSSAQETQYF. The full variable domain, rest sourced from reference TRBV7-2 and TRBJ2-5, is GAGVSQSPSNKVTEKGKDVELRCDPISGHTALYWYRQSLGQGLEFLIYFQGNSAPDKSGLPSDRFSAERTGGSVSTLTIQRTQQEDSAVYLCASSLSSAQETQYFGPGTRLLVL.